A single T cell receptor (beta chain) is shown here with its context. These data belong to a study of T cell changes during pregnancy in multiple sclerosis. Clones were read by immunoSEQ multiplex PCR, and TCRdb kept only the in-frame ones, dropping some. The repertoire consists of 35,000 to 45,000 clones, with about 92% occurring once and the leading ten covering under 1.5%. Germline V lookup: CDR1 SGHAT, CDR2 FQNNGV. V was clipped by 1 base and J by 4 bases; unmatched bases: 3. CDR3 length: 14 amino acids. The TCR was taken from a female donor with multiple sclerosis, enrolled in a pregnancy study. The genes are TRBV11-2 and TRBJ2-5; 7 nucleotides line up with TRBD1. The sequencing sample was made of peripheral blood. The CDR3 bases are TGTGCCAGCAGCTTAGTCTCAGGGGGAGAGACCCAGTACTTC. Protein product: CASSLVSGGETQYF.